Described below is a single T cell receptor (beta chain) sequence and its context. The data are from a study of blood T cell repertoires in COVID-19. Study information: The study drew acute and convalescent COVID-19 samples from the United States, Italy and Spain. Nucleic acid was either cDNA or gDNA, and it came from T cells, B-cell-depleted T cells, or PBMCs.

Per the study methods: Amplification with reference gene primers provided the estimates of nucleated cell counts. Method: immunoSEQ multiplex PCR; TCRdb's copy keeps in-frame clones and lacks some. V, J and clone size were drawn from that table, and D and trimming were deduced from the DNA. Among about 150,000 clones, 80% to 90% were seen once, and the ten largest hold roughly 4.1%. The CDR3 is 12 residues long. V shed 8 bases and J shed 6 bases, with 11 bases lying between them. Germline assignment: CDR1 MNHEY and CDR2 SMNVEV (reference sequence). This sequence joins TRBV27 and TRBJ1-5; D is possibly TRBD1 (5 bases). The source of this sequence is a woman in her 70s with acute or convalescent COVID-19. Input material: peripheral blood. The chain's CDR3 is CASANRGQPQHF. The CDR3 coding sequence is TGTGCCAGCGCGAATAGGGGTCAGCCCCAGCATTTT.